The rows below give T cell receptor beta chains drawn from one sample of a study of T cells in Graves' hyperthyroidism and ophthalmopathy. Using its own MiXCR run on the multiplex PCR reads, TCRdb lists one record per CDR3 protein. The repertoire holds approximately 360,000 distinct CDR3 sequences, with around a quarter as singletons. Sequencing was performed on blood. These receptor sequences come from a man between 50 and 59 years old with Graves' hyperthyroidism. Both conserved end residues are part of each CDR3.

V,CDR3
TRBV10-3,CAISGGQQETQYF
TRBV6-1,CASSDGQGETQYF
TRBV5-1,CASSPLAGVGANVLTF
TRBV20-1,CSARDFRQIKDTF
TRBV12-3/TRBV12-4,CASSLTGKETQYF
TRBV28,CASRTVLVGNEQFF
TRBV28,CASREDRGITEAFF
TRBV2,CASMWDSYNEQFF
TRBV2,CASFSHAGGAFGEQFF
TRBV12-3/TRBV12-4,CASSLGGAPYNEQFF
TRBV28,CASSFSASSYNEQFF
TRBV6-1,CASSGSTRTGQDTQYF
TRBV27,CASSSLGGVDGYTF
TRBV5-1,CASSLATGYTGELFF
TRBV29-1,CSASAGDYEQYF
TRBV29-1,CSVLKGAEGTEAFF
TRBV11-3,CASSFNSGLAGSYEQYF
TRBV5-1,CASSLGVNGQPQHF
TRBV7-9,CASSPSGNYNEQFF
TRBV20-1,CSAASGSIGELFF
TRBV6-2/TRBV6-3,CASSYTTSGRSYNEQFF
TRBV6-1,CASSSPGLQATDTQYF
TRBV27,CASTLGAGGPIETQYF
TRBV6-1,CASSPSAEDTQYF